This T cell receptor (beta chain) was identified during a study of tumor and adjacent non-tumor tissue in lung cancer. At the level of the study: Stage I to III disease affected approximately 11 men and 5 women aged 31 to 76.

Three rounds of nested PCR, following a modified ARM-PCR protocol, produced the TCRbeta library. TCRdb reprocessed the multiplex PCR reads via MiXCR and lists one record per CDR3 protein. The profile shows 90,000 to 130,000 distinct CDR3 sequences, under 90% of them singletons. About this clonotype itself: Its target is not known. The conserved phenylalanine or tryptophan is not found at the CDR3 terminus, so this likely reflects a read error.

Looked up from germline, CDR1 is SQVTM and CDR2 is ANQGSEA. The CDR3 spans 12 residues. RNA was extracted from bulk tissue without any cell sorting. Findings and limits, study-wide: Tumor TCR diversity, when higher, was linked to shorter survival.

The sample comprised lung tumor tissue. The chain recombines TRBV29-1 with TRBJ2-5; 7 bases fit TRBD1. The receptor comes from a man between 70 and 80 years old with non-small cell lung cancer. The CDR3: CIVEAGGEAQYS. DNA of the CDR3: TGCATCGTTGAGGCAGGGGGAGAGGCCCAGTACTCC.